Included here is one TCR beta chain sequence, with context. What this receptor recognizes is not known. Base qualities were left out, and no much larger clone turns up one base away. The data stem from a study of T cells in localized non-small cell lung cancer (dated by TCRdb to about 2020). At the level of the whole study: The study examined T cell repertoires in a few hundred patients with early-stage NSCLC and compared tumors with uninvolved tumor-adjacent lungs. A mean age of approximately 70 years was recorded for the NSCLC patients, of whom 120 to 150 were male and around 100 were female. The cohort comprised under 250 treatment-naïve NSCLC patients with resected, localized lung tumors.

At diagnosis, tumor, uninvolved tumor-adjacent lung and peripheral blood were collected and then preserved as a mix of FFPE and fresh-frozen material. For TCR repertoire profiling, blood samples were analyzed in the form of peripheral blood mononuclear cells. The immunoSEQ Assay was used to sequence TCR beta CDR3 regions from DNA. On the study's bioinformatics: T cell density was computed as TCR beta template counts normalized to usable DNA estimated by amplifying housekeeping genes. Richness was estimated with the preseqR package, extrapolating to 400,000 templates for PBMC samples and 120,000 templates for tissue samples. Clonality was calculated as one minus Pielou's evenness. Differential abundance testing on productive amino-acid clonotypes, with a minimum total count of 5 and an alpha of 0.1, was used to identify tissue-enriched TCRs. The Jaccard Index and the Morisita Overlap Index were used to measure repertoire overlap between compartments. TCR beta CDR3s were clustered by GLIPH together with public tetramer-defined viral CDR3s, and at least three viral sequences plus V-gene enrichment were required for viral motifs. As stored in TCRdb, this immuneACCESS dataset retains in-frame rearrangements with V and J assigned. A fraction of the clones does not appear; measured against another copy, unresolved V genes explain less than half of the discrepancy, and the remainder lacks a known reason. That table furnishes V, J and clone size, whereas the DNA furnished D and trimming. The sample table records tens of thousands of clones; around nine tenths of these occur just once. Jointly, the top ten make up about a sixth of the sample.

Overall study outcomes, separate from this receptor: Since the design was exploratory, TCR variables were selected using unadjusted p-values with no false-discovery rate correction. Of the top 100 tumor clones, a median of roughly 56 were detected in paired uninvolved adjacent lung; approximately 28 were also among that lung's top 100. Longer overall survival was associated with higher T cell density in blood, whereas shorter survival was associated with higher clonality in adjacent lung. Multi-region tumor sequencing was not performed, so intratumor heterogeneity could not be excluded. Uninvolved tumor-adjacent lung showed the highest T cell clonality, higher than tumor, which suggests more focused antigenic responses in the adjacent lung.

From a lookup of the germline V gene, CDR1 and CDR2 are KGHSH and LQKENI. The CDR3 contains 11 residues, cysteine and phenylalanine counted. The kept DNA is CDR3 alone, 33 bases in frame from the first base. V was cut back by 3 bases and J by 5 bases, leaving a gap of 2 bases between them. Recombination linked TRBV18 to TRBJ2-1, with the identity of the D gene unclear. This sample comprised PBMCs, obtained before any cancer treatment. The clonotype originates from a female donor with stage II lung adenocarcinoma. The bases are TGTGCCAGCTCACCTCACAATGAGCAGTTCTTC. Its protein is CASSPHNEQFF.